The entry that follows covers one T cell receptor (beta chain) sequence. The entry originates in a study of blood T cell repertoires in COVID-19. About the research overall: In each case, the material was cDNA or gDNA derived from T cells, B-cell-depleted T cells, or PBMCs.

The protocol was immunoSEQ multiplex PCR, while the TCRdb copy is restricted to in-frame clones and leaves out a portion. This table holds around 140,000 clones, about 87% found once. This TCR derives from a human donor with COVID-19, enrolled during active disease. The donor label of this sample is uncertain. The sample taken for sequencing was peripheral blood.

In DNA, the CDR3 is TGTGCCAGCAGCTTAAGACTTTCCGGGACACCTCCTGTCAATCAGCCCCAGCATTTT. Protein: CASSLRLSGTPPVNQPQHF. The J gene is TRBJ1-5, the V gene TRBV7-3; maybe TRBD1 (6 bases). CDR3 length: 19 amino acids. Trimming cost V 1 base and J 3 bases, with 22 bases left between them. Germline V gene sequence: CDR1 SGHTA, CDR2 FQGTGA.